This is a list of T cell receptor beta chains from one sample in a study of healthy donors' naive CD4 and CD8 T cells. MiXCR was run by TCRdb on the reads, yielding one entry per CDR3 protein. The repertoire holds approximately 180,000 distinct CDR3 sequences, with about 74% as singletons. The sequencing sample was made of naive CD4+ and CD8+ T cells sorted from blood, pooled from several donors. The receptors were gathered from a pool of human donors in good health; the sample pools cells from several healthy donors. Each CDR3 is given with its conserved first and last residue. The D gene is left open where the match is weak. Expanded clones are given a class, and other clones once, few, many or no size at all.

j_call | v_call | d_call | clone_size | cdr3_nt | cdr3_aa
TRBJ2-5 | TRBV6-5 | NA | NA | TGTGCCAGCAGAAAGTTCTACCTCTCAGAGACCCAGTACTTC | CASRKFYLSETQYF
TRBJ1-2 | TRBV29-1 | NA | NA | TGCAGCGTTGCTCGCCGGGCCGCGGGCTACACCTTC | CSVARRAAGYTF
TRBJ2-7 | TRBV6-2/TRBV6-3 | TRBD2 | NA | TGTGCCAGCAGGGAAGAGCGGGGGGCCCCCTACGAGCAGTACTTC | CASREERGAPYEQYF
TRBJ2-1 | TRBV11-2 | TRBD2 | NA | TGTGCCAGCAGCTCCCTAGCGGGAGCATACAATGAGCAGTTCTTC | CASSSLAGAYNEQFF
TRBJ2-5 | TRBV6-1 | NA | NA | TGTGCCAGCAGCACGGTTACTGGCGAGGTGACAGAGACCCAGTACTTC | CASSTVTGEVTETQYF
TRBJ2-3 | TRBV6-5 | NA | NA | TGTGCCAGCAGTTATCGGAGAAGCACAGATACGCAGTATTTT | CASSYRRSTDTQYF
TRBJ1-2 | TRBV10-3 | NA | few | TGTGCCATCAGTGAGTTATCTCGGGACACTGGCTACACCTTC | CAISELSRDTGYTF
TRBJ1-1 | TRBV19 | NA | few | TGTGCCAGTAGTCGGGACCCAATGAACACTGAAGCTTTCTTT | CASSRDPMNTEAFF
TRBJ2-7 | TRBV11-2 | NA | few | TGTGCCAGCAGCTTAGGACAGTTCTACGAGCAGTACTTC | CASSLGQFYEQYF
TRBJ1-2 | TRBV11-1 | NA | NA | TGTGCCAGCAGCGATCCCGTGACGGCCGATTATGGCTACACCTTC | CASSDPVTADYGYTF
TRBJ1-5 | TRBV30 | NA | NA | TGTGCCTGGAGCAGATACAGGGCTCAGCCCCAGCATTTT | CAWSRYRAQPQHF
TRBJ2-3 | TRBV29-1 | NA | few | TGCAGCGTTGTAGGCAGAAGCACAGATACGCAGTATTTT | CSVVGRSTDTQYF
TRBJ1-2 | TRBV30 | TRBD1 | NA | TGTGCCTGGAGCAGGGGGGAGCAGGACGGCTACACCTTC | CAWSRGEQDGYTF
TRBJ2-1 | TRBV29-1 | TRBD2 | NA | TGCAGCGTTGAAGCTACACTAGCGGGAGGTGGAGAGCAGTTCTTC | CSVEATLAGGGEQFF
TRBJ1-6 | TRBV6-5 | NA | NA | TGTGCCAGCAGTTCGGTCGAGGGACGGCTCAATTCACCCCTCCACTTT | CASSSVEGRLNSPLHF
TRBJ2-7 | TRBV27 | NA | NA | TGTGCCAGCAGTTTGAATTTCGGGACAAAAACCTACGAGCAGTACTTC | CASSLNFGTKTYEQYF
TRBJ1-3 | TRBV29-1 | NA | NA | TGCAGCGTTCGGAGACCGACTGTCAACACCATATATTTT | CSVRRPTVNTIYF
TRBJ2-1 | TRBV12-3/TRBV12-4 | TRBD2 | NA | TGTGCCAGCAGTGCCACGGGACTAGCGGAGTACAATGAGCAGTTCTTC | CASSATGLAEYNEQFF
TRBJ2-1 | TRBV12-3/TRBV12-4 | NA | NA | TGTGCCAGCAGCCCGACGGAGGGCAATGAGCAGTTCTTC | CASSPTEGNEQFF
TRBJ2-3 | TRBV29-1 | NA | NA | TGCAGCATGATCCGTGGCGGGGTAACAGATACGCAGTATTTT | CSMIRGGVTDTQYF
TRBJ2-1 | TRBV28 | NA | NA | TGTGCCAGCAGTTTGCTGGCTAACTACAATGAGCAGTTCTTC | CASSLLANYNEQFF
TRBJ1-2 | TRBV19 | NA | NA | TGTGCCAGTAGTTACCGGGCCGGCAATCGGGATGGCTACACCTTC | CASSYRAGNRDGYTF